The rows below give T cell receptor beta chains drawn from one sample of a study of T cell responses to AZD1222 COVID-19 vaccine. Sequenced by immunoSEQ multiplex PCR; TCRdb stores in-frame clones only, minus some. The sample comprises more than 95,000 clones, 80% to 90% of which are singletons, and approximately 4.2% rests with the top ten. The sample in question was peripheral blood, obtained on day 0 of AZD1222 vaccination. The receptors derive from an adult in good health. Both conserved end residues are part of each CDR3. A D gene is named only where the DNA matches it firmly. Only some rows state a clone size, as once, few, many or a class for expanded clones.

abundance,d_gene,j_gene,v_gene,CDR3aa,CDR3nt
-,TRBD2,TRBJ2-1,TRBV7-9,CASSKYQGLADEQFF,TGTGCCAGCAGCAAATACCAGGGACTAGCCGATGAGCAGTTCTTC
-,-,TRBJ2-7,TRBV11-3,CASSPGPLRAGEQYF,TGTGCCAGCAGCCCTGGGCCCCTCAGGGCCGGCGAGCAGTACTTC
-,TRBD1,TRBJ2-7,TRBV4-3,CASSQDRQGAYEQYF,TGCGCCAGCAGCCAAGATCGACAGGGAGCTTACGAGCAGTACTTC
-,TRBD2,TRBJ2-2,TRBV6-2/TRBV6-3,CASSYSSSGAGSGELFF,TGTGCCAGCAGTTACTCGTCTAGCGGGGCCGGATCCGGGGAGCTGTTTTTT
-,-,TRBJ1-2,TRBV19,CASQNRDGYTF,TGTGCCAGCCAAAACAGGGACGGCTACACCTTC
-,-,TRBJ2-1,TRBV7-3,CASSFLSSNEQFF,TGTGCCAGCAGCTTCTTGAGCAGCAATGAGCAGTTCTTC
few,TRBD2,TRBJ2-7,TRBV27,CASSLEPRTSAEQYF,TGTGCCAGCAGTTTGGAACCCAGGACTAGCGCCGAGCAGTACTTC
few,-,TRBJ2-5,TRBV20-1,CSASRADRQETQYF,TGCAGTGCTAGTCGGGCGGACCGGCAGGAGACCCAGTACTTC
-,-,TRBJ1-2,TRBV7-9,CASSLGRSGRGNYGYTF,TGTGCCAGCAGCTTAGGGAGATCGGGCAGGGGAAACTATGGCTACACCTTC
-,-,TRBJ2-7,TRBV19,CASRAWDTSYEQYF,TGTGCCAGTAGGGCCTGGGACACATCCTACGAGCAGTACTTC
-,TRBD2,TRBJ2-1,TRBV5-1,CASSLVAGAYNEQFF,TGCGCCAGCAGCTTGGTAGCGGGAGCTTACAATGAGCAGTTCTTC
once,-,TRBJ2-2,TRBV7-3,CASSGLPLTGELFF,TGTGCCAGCAGCGGACTGCCCCTCACCGGGGAGCTGTTTTTT
once,-,TRBJ1-1,TRBV24-1,CATSDLSYTEAFF,TGTGCCACCAGTGATCTTTCGTACACTGAAGCTTTCTTT
-,-,TRBJ2-1,TRBV3-1/TRBV3-2,CASSQAGVSSYNEQFF,TGTGCCAGCAGCCAAGCCGGGGTGAGCTCCTACAATGAGCAGTTCTTC
-,TRBD1,TRBJ1-1,TRBV7-9,CASSSGQGNTEAFF,TGTGCCAGCAGCTCGGGACAGGGGAACACTGAAGCTTTCTTT
-,TRBD1,TRBJ2-1,TRBV3-1/TRBV3-2,CASSQGPGQGGKFF,TGTGCCAGCAGCCAGGGCCCGGGACAGGGGGGAAAGTTCTTC
-,-,TRBJ2-7,TRBV10-3,CAISGLQAYEQYF,TGTGCCATCAGTGGTTTGCAGGCCTACGAGCAGTACTTC
-,TRBD2,TRBJ2-3,TRBV3-1/TRBV3-2,CASSRRLADMGADTQYF,TGTGCCAGCAGCCGTAGACTAGCGGACATGGGGGCAGATACGCAGTATTTT
-,TRBD1,TRBJ1-1,TRBV6-2/TRBV6-3,CASSFRGFTEAFF,TGTGCCAGCAGTTTCAGGGGGTTCACTGAAGCTTTCTTT
once,TRBD2,TRBJ2-5,TRBV3-1/TRBV3-2,CASSPRLAGGYQETQYF,TGTGCCAGCAGCCCACGACTAGCGGGGGGATACCAAGAGACCCAGTACTTC